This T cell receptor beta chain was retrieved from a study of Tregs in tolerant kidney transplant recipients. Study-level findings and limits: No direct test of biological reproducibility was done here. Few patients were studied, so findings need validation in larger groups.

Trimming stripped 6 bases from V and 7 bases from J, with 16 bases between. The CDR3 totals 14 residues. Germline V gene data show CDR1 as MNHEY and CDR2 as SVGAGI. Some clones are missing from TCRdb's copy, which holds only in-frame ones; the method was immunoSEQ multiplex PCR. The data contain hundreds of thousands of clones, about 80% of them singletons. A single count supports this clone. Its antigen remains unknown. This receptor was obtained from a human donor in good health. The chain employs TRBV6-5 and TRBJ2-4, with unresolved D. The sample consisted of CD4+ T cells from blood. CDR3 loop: CASSRTLQMNIQYF. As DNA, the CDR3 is TGTGCCAGCAGCCGCACCCTTCAGATGAACATTCAGTACTTC.